This T cell receptor (beta chain) stems from a study of T-cell reconstitution after alpha-beta-depleted transplantation in children. Study observations and caveats: Once a year had passed after transplant, T-cell counts and diversity came mostly from newly produced T cells.

Unique molecular identifiers were used to barcode this TCRbeta library. TCRdb called the PCR reads again in MiXCR, with one record for every CDR3 protein. In the table there are about 580,000 distinct CDR3 sequences, under 30% of which are singletons. Comments on this clonotype: Its antigen is unidentified.

In germline, CDR1 is SGHAT, CDR2 FQNNGV. This CDR3 contains 18 residues. J was trimmed by 4 bases and V by 2 bases; bases with no gene match: 16. This chain connects TRBV11-2 to TRBJ1-2, with 7 nucleotides matching TRBD1. The sequencing used PBMCs, mostly from graft donor cells, collected 360 days after TCRalphabeta/CD19-depleted stem cell transplant. This receptor was taken from a boy under two years old who had a stem cell transplant for acute myeloid leukemia, so the T cells may come from the graft donor. DNA of the CDR3: TGTGCCAGCAGCTTAAGGACGGTCACAGGGGTGCCCCCCTATGGCTACACCTTC. This translates into CASSLRTVTGVPPYGYTF.